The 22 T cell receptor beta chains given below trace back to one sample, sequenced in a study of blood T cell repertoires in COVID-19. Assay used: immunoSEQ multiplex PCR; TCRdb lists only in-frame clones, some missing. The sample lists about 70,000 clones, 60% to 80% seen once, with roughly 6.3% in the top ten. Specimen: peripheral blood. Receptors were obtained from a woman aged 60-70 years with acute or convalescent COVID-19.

The CDR3: CASRLQGANEQYF. The DNA of the CDR3 is TGCGCCAGTCGGTTACAGGGGGCCAACGAGCAGTACTTC. The chain employs TRBV5-1 and TRBJ2-7, with 9 bases lining up with TRBD1. This CDR3 has 13 residues. J lost 5 bases, V lost 8 bases, and 8 bases had no gene match. CDR1 and CDR2 (germline): SGHRS, YFSETQ.

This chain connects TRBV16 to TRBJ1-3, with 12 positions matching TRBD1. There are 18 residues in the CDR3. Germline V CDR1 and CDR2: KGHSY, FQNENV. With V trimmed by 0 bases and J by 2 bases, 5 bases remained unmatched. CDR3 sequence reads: CASSQSSGTGGPGNTIYF. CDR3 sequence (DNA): TGTGCCAGCAGCCAATCCTCCGGGACAGGGGGCCCTGGAAACACCATATATTTT.

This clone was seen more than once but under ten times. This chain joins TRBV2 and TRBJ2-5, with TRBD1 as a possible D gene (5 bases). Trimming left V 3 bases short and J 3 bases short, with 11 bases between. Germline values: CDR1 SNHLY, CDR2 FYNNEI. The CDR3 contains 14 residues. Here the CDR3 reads CASSDSGQEETQYF. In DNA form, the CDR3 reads TGTGCCAGCAGTGATTCAGGGCAGGAAGAGACCCAGTACTTC.

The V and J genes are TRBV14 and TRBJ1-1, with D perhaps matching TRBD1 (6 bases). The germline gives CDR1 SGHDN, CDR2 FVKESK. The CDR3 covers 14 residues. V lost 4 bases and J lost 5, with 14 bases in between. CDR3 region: CASSLLGGRTEAFF. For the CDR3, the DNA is TGTGCCAGCAGCCTCCTGGGGGGGCGGACTGAAGCTTTCTTT.

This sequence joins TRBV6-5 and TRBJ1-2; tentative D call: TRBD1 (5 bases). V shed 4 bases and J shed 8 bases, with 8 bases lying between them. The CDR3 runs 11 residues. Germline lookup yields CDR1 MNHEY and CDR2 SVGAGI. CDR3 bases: TGTGCCAGCAGTTCAGGGTGGGGCTACACCTTC. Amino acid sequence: CASSSGWGYTF.

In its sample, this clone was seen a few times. The DNA of the CDR3 is TGCGCCAGCAGCCAAGATTTGGGAGTCTATGGCTACACCTTC. It yields the protein CASSQDLGVYGYTF. The chain employs TRBV4-3 and TRBJ1-2; D gene ambiguous. This CDR3 region has 14 residues. In germline, CDR1 is LGHNA, CDR2 YSLEER. V was pared by 0 bases and J by 4 bases, with 9 bases between.

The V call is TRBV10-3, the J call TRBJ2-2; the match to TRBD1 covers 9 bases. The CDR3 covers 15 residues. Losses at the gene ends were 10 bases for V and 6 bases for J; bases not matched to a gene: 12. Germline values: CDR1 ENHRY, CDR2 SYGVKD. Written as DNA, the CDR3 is TGTGCCAACAGCCCGGGACAGGGTATCTCCGGGGAGCTGTTTTTT. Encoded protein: CANSPGQGISGELFF.

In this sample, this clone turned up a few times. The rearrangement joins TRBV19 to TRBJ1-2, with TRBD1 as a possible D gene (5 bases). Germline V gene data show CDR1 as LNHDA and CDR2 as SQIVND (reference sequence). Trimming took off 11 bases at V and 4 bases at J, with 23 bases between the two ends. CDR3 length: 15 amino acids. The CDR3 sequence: CAVNQRDSATYGYTF. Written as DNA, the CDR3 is TGTGCCGTTAACCAGAGAGACAGTGCAACCTATGGCTACACCTTC.

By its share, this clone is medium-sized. The CDR3 protein is CASSYFDSRGYEQYF. DNA of the CDR3: TGTGCCAGCAGTTACTTCGACTCGCGGGGCTACGAGCAGTACTTC. The rearrangement joins TRBV6-5 to TRBJ2-7; a weak D match, TRBD2 (6 bases). The germline V gene has CDR1 MNHEY and CDR2 SVGAGI. The CDR3 is 15 amino acids. V gave up 1 base and J gave up 3 bases, with 13 bases separating them.

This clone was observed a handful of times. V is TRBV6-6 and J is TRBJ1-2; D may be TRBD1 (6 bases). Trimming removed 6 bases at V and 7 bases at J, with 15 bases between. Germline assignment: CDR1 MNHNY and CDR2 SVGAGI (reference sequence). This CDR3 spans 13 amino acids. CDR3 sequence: CASSGQRTSGYTF. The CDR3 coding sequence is TGTGCCAGCAGCGGACAGCGGACATCTGGCTACACCTTC.

Written as DNA, the CDR3 is TGTGCCAGATTCCTTTTGACAGGTAGGGTCTTC. As protein: CARFLLTGRVF. This chain joins TRBV21-1 and TRBJ2-1; the table assigns TRBD1, which was not confirmed against the DNA. TRBV21-1 is designated a pseudogene. This CDR3 has 11 amino acids.

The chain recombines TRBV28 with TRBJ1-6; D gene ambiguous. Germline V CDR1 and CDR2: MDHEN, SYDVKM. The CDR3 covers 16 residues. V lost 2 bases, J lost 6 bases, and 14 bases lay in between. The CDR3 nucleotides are TGTGCCAGCAGTTTACCCTCACTTAGCGTTAATTCACCCCTCCACTTT. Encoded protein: CASSLPSLSVNSPLHF.

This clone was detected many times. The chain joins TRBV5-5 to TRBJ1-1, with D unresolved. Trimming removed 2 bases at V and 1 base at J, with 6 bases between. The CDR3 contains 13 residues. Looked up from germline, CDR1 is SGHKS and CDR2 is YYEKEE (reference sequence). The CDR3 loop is CASSFNRNTEAFF. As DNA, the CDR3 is TGTGCCAGCAGCTTTAATAGGAACACTGAAGCTTTCTTT.

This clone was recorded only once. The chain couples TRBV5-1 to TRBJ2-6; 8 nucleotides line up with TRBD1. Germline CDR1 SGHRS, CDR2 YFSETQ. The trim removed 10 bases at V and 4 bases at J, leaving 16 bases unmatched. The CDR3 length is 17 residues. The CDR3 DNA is TGCGCCTCCCGCGGACGGAACAGGGGGGACGGGGCCAACGTCCTGACTTTC. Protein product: CASRGRNRGDGANVLTF.

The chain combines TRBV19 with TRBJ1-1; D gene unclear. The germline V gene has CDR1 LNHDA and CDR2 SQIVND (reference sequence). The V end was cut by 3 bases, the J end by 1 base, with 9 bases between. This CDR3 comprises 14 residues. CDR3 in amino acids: CASSIVTGNTEAFF. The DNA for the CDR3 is TGTGCCAGTAGTATTGTGACGGGGAACACTGAAGCTTTCTTT.

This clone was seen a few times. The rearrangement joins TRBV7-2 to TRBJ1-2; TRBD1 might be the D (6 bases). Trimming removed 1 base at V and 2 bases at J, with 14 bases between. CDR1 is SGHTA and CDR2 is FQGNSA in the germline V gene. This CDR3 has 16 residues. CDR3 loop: CASSLDSGGRNYGYTF. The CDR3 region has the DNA TGTGCCAGCAGCTTAGACTCCGGGGGGCGAAACTATGGCTACACCTTC.

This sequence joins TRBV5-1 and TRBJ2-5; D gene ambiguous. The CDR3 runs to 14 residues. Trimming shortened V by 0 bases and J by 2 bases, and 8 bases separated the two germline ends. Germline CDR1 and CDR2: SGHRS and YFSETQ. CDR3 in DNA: TGCGCCAGCAGCTTGGCGGCTAGACAAGAGACCCAGTACTTC. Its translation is CASSLAARQETQYF.

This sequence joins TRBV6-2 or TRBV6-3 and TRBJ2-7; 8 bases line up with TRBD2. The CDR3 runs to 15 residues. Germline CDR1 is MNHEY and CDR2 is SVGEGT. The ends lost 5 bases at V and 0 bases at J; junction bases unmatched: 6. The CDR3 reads CASSGRGTSSYEQYF. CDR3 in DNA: TGTGCCAGCAGTGGACGAGGGACTAGCTCCTACGAGCAGTACTTC.

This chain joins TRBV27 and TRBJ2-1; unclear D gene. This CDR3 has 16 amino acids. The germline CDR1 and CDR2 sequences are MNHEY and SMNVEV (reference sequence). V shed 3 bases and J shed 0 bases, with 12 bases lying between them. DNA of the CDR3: TGTGCCAGCAGTTTCCACGCTATAAGCTCCTACAATGAGCAGTTCTTC. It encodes CASSFHAISSYNEQFF.

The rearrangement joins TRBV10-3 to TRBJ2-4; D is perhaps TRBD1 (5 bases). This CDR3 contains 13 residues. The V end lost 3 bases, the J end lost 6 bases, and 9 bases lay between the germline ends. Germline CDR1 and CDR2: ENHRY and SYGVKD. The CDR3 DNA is TGTGCCATCAGTGATGGGCAGGGAAACATTCAGTACTTC. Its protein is CAISDGQGNIQYF.

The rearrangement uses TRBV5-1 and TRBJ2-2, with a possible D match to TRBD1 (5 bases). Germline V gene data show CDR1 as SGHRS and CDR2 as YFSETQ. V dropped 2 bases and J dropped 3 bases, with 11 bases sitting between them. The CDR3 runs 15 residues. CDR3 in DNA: TGCGCCAGCAGCTTTGGAGACAGTTACACCGGGGAGCTGTTTTTT. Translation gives CASSFGDSYTGELFF. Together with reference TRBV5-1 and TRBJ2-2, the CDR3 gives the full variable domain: KAGVTQTPRYLIKTRGQQVTLSCSPISGHRSVSWYQQTPGQGLQFLFEYFSETQRNKGNFPGRFSGRQFSNSRSEMNVSTLELGDSALYLCASSFGDSYTGELFFGEGSRLTVL.

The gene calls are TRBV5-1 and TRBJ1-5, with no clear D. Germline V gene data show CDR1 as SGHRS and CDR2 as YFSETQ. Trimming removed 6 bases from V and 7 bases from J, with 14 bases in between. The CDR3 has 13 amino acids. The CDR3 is CASIPRSGQPQHF. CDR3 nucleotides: TGCGCCAGCATCCCGCGAAGCGGGCAGCCCCAGCATTTT.